This paragraph reports one TCR beta chain. The data belong to a study of blood T cell repertoires in COVID-19. Study-level background: Material from acute and convalescent COVID-19 was sourced from the United States, Italy and Spain.

Sequenced by immunoSEQ multiplex PCR; TCRdb stores in-frame clones only, minus some. The sample carries about 250,000 clones, 80% to 90% recorded once. Residents of 24 US areas, aged about 18 to 89 years, made up the participants. Trimming stripped 0 bases from V and 7 bases from J, with 18 bases between. Germline V gene sequence: CDR1 MNHEY, CDR2 SVGAGI. The CDR3 is 16 residues long. The receptor comes from a man aged 18 to 29 who had recovered from COVID-19. The specimen was PBMCs or T cells enriched from blood (not recorded which). This chain connects TRBV6-5 to TRBJ1-1; no reliable D call. The CDR3 DNA is TGTGCCAGCAGTTACTCCCTCCTCGGAGGAGTCGGTGAAGCTTTCTTT. Translated, it gives CASSYSLLGGVGEAFF.